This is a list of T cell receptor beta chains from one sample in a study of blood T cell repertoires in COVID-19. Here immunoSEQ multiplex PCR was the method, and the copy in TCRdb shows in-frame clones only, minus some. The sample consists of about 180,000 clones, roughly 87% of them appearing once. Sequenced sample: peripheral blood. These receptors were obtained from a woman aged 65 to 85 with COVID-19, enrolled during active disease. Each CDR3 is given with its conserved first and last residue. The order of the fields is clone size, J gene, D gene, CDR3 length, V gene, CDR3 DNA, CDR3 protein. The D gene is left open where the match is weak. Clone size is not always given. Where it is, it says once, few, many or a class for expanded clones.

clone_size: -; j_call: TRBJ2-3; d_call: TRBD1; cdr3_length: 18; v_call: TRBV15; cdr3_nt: TGTGCCACCAGCGGCCTTCATCGGACAGGGGTGAGGACAGATACGCAGTATTTT; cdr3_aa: CATSGLHRTGVRTDTQYF
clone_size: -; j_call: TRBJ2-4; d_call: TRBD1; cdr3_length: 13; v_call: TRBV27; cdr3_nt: TGTGCCAGCAAGTCCGGGACAGAAAACATTCAGTACTTC; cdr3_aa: CASKSGTENIQYF
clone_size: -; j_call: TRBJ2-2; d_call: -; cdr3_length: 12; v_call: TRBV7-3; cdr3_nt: TGTGCCAGCAGACGGGACACCGGGGAGCTGTTTTTT; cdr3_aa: CASRRDTGELFF
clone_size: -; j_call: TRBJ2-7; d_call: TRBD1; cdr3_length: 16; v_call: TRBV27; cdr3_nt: TGTGCCAGCAGCTCCCACAAGACAGGGGAACTGTACGAGCAGTACTTC; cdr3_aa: CASSSHKTGELYEQYF
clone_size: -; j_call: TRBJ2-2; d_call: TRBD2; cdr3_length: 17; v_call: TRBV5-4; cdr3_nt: TGTGCCAGCAGTCCCCCGGGCGGGAGGGCCGCGACCGGGGAGCTGTTTTTT; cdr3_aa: CASSPPGGRAATGELFF
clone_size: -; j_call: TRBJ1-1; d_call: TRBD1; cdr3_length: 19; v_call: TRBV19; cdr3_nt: TGTGCCAGTAGTATAGATCATGGACAGGGGGCTTATGTTTGGACTGAAGCTTTCTTT; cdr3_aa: CASSIDHGQGAYVWTEAFF
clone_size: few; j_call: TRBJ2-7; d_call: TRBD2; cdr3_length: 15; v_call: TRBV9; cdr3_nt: TGTGCCAGCAGCGTAACTGCGGGAGCTTCCTACGAGCAGTACTTC; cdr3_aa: CASSVTAGASYEQYF
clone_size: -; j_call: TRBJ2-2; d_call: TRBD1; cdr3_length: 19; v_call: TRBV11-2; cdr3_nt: TGTGCCAGCAGCCCATTCAAGGGACAGGGAGGGACGCACACCGGGGAGCTGTTTTTT; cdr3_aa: CASSPFKGQGGTHTGELFF
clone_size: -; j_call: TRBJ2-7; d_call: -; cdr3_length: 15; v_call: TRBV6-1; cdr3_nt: TGTGCCAGCAGTGAAGAAAGAACCCGGGGTTACGAGCAGTACTTC; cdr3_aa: CASSEERTRGYEQYF
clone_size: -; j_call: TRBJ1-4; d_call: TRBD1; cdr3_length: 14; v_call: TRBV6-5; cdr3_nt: TGTGCCAGCAGTTCCAGGGGGCCTAATGAAAAACTGTTTTTT; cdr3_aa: CASSSRGPNEKLFF
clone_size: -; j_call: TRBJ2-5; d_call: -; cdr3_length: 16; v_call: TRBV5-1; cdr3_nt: TGCGCCAGCAGCTTGTATCGGCAGGGGCGGCAAGAGACCCAGTACTTC; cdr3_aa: CASSLYRQGRQETQYF
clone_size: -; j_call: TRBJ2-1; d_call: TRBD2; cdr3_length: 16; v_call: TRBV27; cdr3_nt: TGTGCCAGCGGCTGGTCAGTAGGGACTAGCGGGATTGAGCAGTTCTTC; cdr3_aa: CASGWSVGTSGIEQFF
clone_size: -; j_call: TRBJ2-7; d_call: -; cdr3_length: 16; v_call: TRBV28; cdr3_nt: TGTGCCAGCAGTTCCCCCGGGACTGCGGATAATTACGAGCAGTACTTC; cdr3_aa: CASSSPGTADNYEQYF
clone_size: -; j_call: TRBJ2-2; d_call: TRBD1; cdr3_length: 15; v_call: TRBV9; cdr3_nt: TGTGCCAGCAGCGTAGGAACAGGGGGCATCGGGGAGCTGTTTTTT; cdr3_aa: CASSVGTGGIGELFF
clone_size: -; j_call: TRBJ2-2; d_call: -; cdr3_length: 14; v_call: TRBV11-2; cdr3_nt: TGTGCCAGCAGCTTAGTGCGGTACACCGGGGAGCTGTTTTTT; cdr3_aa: CASSLVRYTGELFF
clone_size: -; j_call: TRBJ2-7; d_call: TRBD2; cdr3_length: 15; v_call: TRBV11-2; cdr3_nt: TGTGCCAGCAGCGGGGCGGCTAGCGGGGCTTACGAGCAGTACTTC; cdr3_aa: CASSGAASGAYEQYF
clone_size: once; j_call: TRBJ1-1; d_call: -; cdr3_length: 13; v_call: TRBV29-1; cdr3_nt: TGCAGCGCGGGGGGGAGGCTGAACACTGAAGCTTTCTTT; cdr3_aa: CSAGGRLNTEAFF
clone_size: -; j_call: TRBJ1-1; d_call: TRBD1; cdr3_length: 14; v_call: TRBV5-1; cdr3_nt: TGCGCCAGCAGCACAGGACAGGGGAACACTGAAGCTTTCTTT; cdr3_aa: CASSTGQGNTEAFF
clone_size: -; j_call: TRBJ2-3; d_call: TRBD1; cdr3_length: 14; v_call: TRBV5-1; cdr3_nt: TGCGCCAGCACCCCAGGGGGCGCATTCGATACGCAGTATTTT; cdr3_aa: CASTPGGAFDTQYF